The entry below gives a single T cell receptor beta chain sequence along with its context. Its target is unknown. There are 14 residues in the CDR3. V shed 4 bases and J shed 5 bases, with 11 bases lying between them. CDR1 and CDR2 from the germline V gene are MNHEY and SVGAGI. This table comes from immunoSEQ multiplex PCR, and its TCRdb copy is limited to in-frame clones, with some not included. The profile covers about 36,000 clones, with 75% to 85% appearing a single time and approximately 16% taken by the ten largest. The sample's time point: week 11, during vaccination. The investigators gave 300 ug of mutant IDH1 20-mer peptide in each vaccine dose, together with topical imiquimod. The record originates from a study of a mutant IDH1 vaccine in newly diagnosed glioma. Study in general: Sex distribution of treated patients was roughly 62% male and approximately 38% female; mean age was around 42 years.

This specimen consisted of peripheral blood mononuclear cells (PBMCs), obtained from a glioma patient whose treatment included an IDH1 peptide vaccine. The chain couples TRBV6-5 to TRBJ2-2; the D gene is possibly TRBD2 (6 bases). The clonotype comes from a woman younger than 45 with glioma. Some clones in this sample may be carry-over from other donors' samples. The CDR3 sequence: CASSFIGRTGELFF. As DNA, the CDR3 is TGTGCCAGCAGTTTCATAGGGAGGACCGGGGAGCTGTTTTTT.